This T cell receptor beta chain was sequenced during a study of shared T cell receptors in the human thymus. Deletions cut 4 bases from V and 0 bases from J, with 9 bases between. This CDR3 is built from 14 residues. Germline V gene sequence: CDR1 MGHRA, CDR2 YSYEKL. Sequencing was performed with immunoSEQ multiplex PCR; in TCRdb, only in-frame clones are kept and a portion is missing. The top ten clones hold 0.01% to 0.015% of a sample with under 700,000 clones, 75% to 80% of them seen once. These data were also reused for a study on human thymus T cells. In that study: Corrective surgery for congenital heart defects was being performed on the healthy Finnish infants who were the donors. Resections from corrective heart surgery supplied the thymus tissue. Apparent bias marked the V and J gene usage of thymic and blood repertoires. Highly overlapping thymic repertoires among unrelated individuals were reported in related research.

The gene calls are TRBV4-1 and TRBJ1-1; TRBD1 is a possible D gene (6 bases). Sequencing used thymocytes. The sequence was obtained from a boy under three years old with a congenital heart defect. The CDR3 DNA reads TGCGCCAGCAGCCGGACAGTAATGAACACTGAAGCTTTCTTT. It codes for CASSRTVMNTEAFF.